A single sample gave rise to the 19 T cell receptor beta chains below, sequenced in a study of OX40 agonist ivuxolimab in advanced cancers. The library relied on the immunoSEQ multiplex PCR assay. What TCRdb holds here is the immuneACCESS table cut down to in-frame rearrangements. Part of the clones is not present; checked against another copy, under half of the missing clones reflect an unresolved V gene, and the others are unexplained. The sample data list roughly 60,000 clones, and 86% of these were observed just once. Together, the top ten hold about 3.8% of the sample. Sequencing used CD4+ or CD8+ T cells sorted from blood, obtained in a trial of the OX40 agonist ivuxolimab. These receptors originate from an adult with an advanced solid tumor such as melanoma, head and neck, liver or kidney cancer.

This chain joins TRBV7-2 and TRBJ1-2, with D possibly matching TRBD1 (5 bases). From germline, CDR1 is SGHTA and CDR2 FQGNSA. V shed 7 bases and J shed 2 bases, with 17 bases lying between them. CDR3 length: 15 amino acids. DNA for the CDR3: TGTGCCAGCACCTCTTTGGGGACGGTAAACTATGGCTACACCTTC. Its translation: CASTSLGTVNYGYTF.

The genes are TRBV28 and TRBJ1-5, with D perhaps matching TRBD1 (5 bases). V lost 5 bases and J 1 base, leaving 15 bases between the germline ends. The germline V gene has CDR1 MDHEN and CDR2 SYDVKM. CDR3 size: 16 residues. Here the CDR3 DNA reads TGTGCCAGCAGTGATCTTAGGGGAGTAAGCAATCAGCCCCAGCATTTT. It translates to CASSDLRGVSNQPQHF.

The chain links TRBV2 to TRBJ1-5, with a weak D call TRBD1 (5 bases). The CDR3 loop spans 14 amino acids. CDR1 SNHLY and CDR2 FYNNEI come from the germline V gene. V lost 6 bases and J 3 bases, leaving 12 bases between the germline ends. The DNA for the CDR3 is TGTGCCAGCAGCAGAAGGGGCCCCAATCAGCCCCAGCATTTT. It is translated as CASSRRGPNQPQHF.

J is TRBJ1-5 and V is TRBV2, with no clear D. CDR1 and CDR2 from the germline V gene are SNHLY and FYNNEI. This CDR3 contains 13 residues. Trimming shortened V by 4 bases and J by 6 bases, and 10 bases separated the two germline ends. DNA for the CDR3: TGTGCCAGCAGTGGGGAGGACGGTCAGCCCCAGCATTTT. It translates to CASSGEDGQPQHF.

The V and J genes are TRBV5-1 and TRBJ1-6; the D gene is possibly TRBD1 (5 bases). V was cut by 4 bases and J by 5 bases, with 13 bases left in between. Looked up from germline, CDR1 is SGHRS and CDR2 is YFSETQ. This CDR3 region has 15 residues. This CDR3 reads CASSRDGADNSPLHF. DNA of the CDR3: TGCGCCAGCAGCCGAGATGGGGCTGATAATTCACCCCTCCACTTT.

The gene calls are TRBV11-3 and TRBJ1-1; D unclear. The V gene lost 2 bases and the J gene lost 8 bases, with 6 bases spanning the gap. The CDR3 contains 11 residues. Per the germline V gene, CDR1 is SGHNT and CDR2 is YENEEA. The CDR3 DNA reads TGTGCCAGCAGCTTAAATGGCGAAGCTTTCTTT. Translated, it gives CASSLNGEAFF.

CDR3: CASSFRSGRNEQFF. The DNA of the CDR3 is TGTGCCAGCAGTTTCCGTTCAGGGCGCAATGAGCAGTTCTTC. V and J are TRBV28 and TRBJ2-1; possibly TRBD1 for D (5 bases). Trimming removed 3 bases at V and 6 bases at J, with 12 bases between. The CDR3 is 14 residues long. Germline V gene lookup returns CDR1 MDHEN and CDR2 SYDVKM.

This clone was detected only a few times. J is TRBJ2-7 and V is TRBV6-5, with 8 bases aligning to TRBD2. The V gene's germline CDR1 is MNHEY and CDR2 SVGAGI. The ends lost 3 bases at V and 0 bases at J; junction bases unmatched: 4. This CDR3 has 15 residues. CDR3 nucleotides: TGTGCCAGCAGTTATTTGGCGGGGGGCTCCTACGAGCAGTACTTC. Translated, it gives CASSYLAGGSYEQYF.

This rearrangement joins TRBV28 to TRBJ1-4; maybe TRBD1 (6 bases). Germline V gives CDR1 MDHEN, CDR2 SYDVKM. Trimming stripped 6 bases from V and 3 bases from J, with 17 bases between. The CDR3 extends over 16 amino acids. In DNA, the CDR3 is TGTGCCAGCAGGGTTAGGGCTAACAGGGCTAATGAAAAACTGTTTTTT. Amino acid sequence: CASRVRANRANEKLFF.

This chain links TRBV5-4 with TRBJ2-3; 7 bases map to TRBD1. Germline V lookup: CDR1 SGHNT, CDR2 YYREEE (reference sequence). The CDR3 runs to 16 residues. J gave up 0 bases and V 3 bases, and 7 bases lay outside the gene matches. The CDR3 loop reads CASSSTGFTSTDTQYF. CDR3 DNA: TGTGCCAGCAGCTCGACAGGGTTCACTAGCACAGATACGCAGTATTTT. The full variable domain, in which reference TRBV5-4 and TRBJ2-3 provide the parts outside the CDR3, is ETGVTQSPTHLIKTRGQQVTLRCSSQSGHNTVSWYQQALGQGPQFIFQYYREEENGRGNFPPRFSGLQFPNYSSELNVNALELDDSALYLCASSSTGFTSTDTQYFGPGTRLTVL.

The chain joins TRBV5-4 to TRBJ1-5, with no clear D. CDR3 length equals 15 residues. Germline assignment: CDR1 SGHNT and CDR2 YYREEE (reference sequence). Trimming removed 5 bases at V and 0 bases at J, with 12 bases between. CDR3 region: CASSSGAGSNQPQHF. DNA of the CDR3: TGTGCCAGCAGTTCGGGCGCGGGTAGCAATCAGCCCCAGCATTTT.

The rearrangement links TRBV6-5 to TRBJ2-3; D is unresolved. CDR1 and CDR2 from the germline V gene are MNHEY and SVGAGI. The CDR3 spans 13 residues. Trimming shortened V by 4 bases and J by 0 bases, and 5 bases separated the two germline ends. The CDR3 bases are TGTGCCAGCAGTTTTCCTAGCACAGATACGCAGTATTTT. It specifies CASSFPSTDTQYF.

This clone came up once. The gene calls are TRBV6-6 and TRBJ1-6; D is undetermined. V lost 7 bases and J lost 6, with 10 bases in between. CDR3 length equals 13 residues. CDR1 and CDR2 from the germline V gene are MNHNY and SVGAGI (reference sequence). The DNA of the CDR3 is TGTGCCAGCAACACAGATATTAATTCACCCCTCCACTTT. Translation: CASNTDINSPLHF.

The chain links TRBV18 to TRBJ2-1, with D hard to call. V was shortened by 3 bases and J by 9 bases, with 12 bases between the two germline ends. Germline V gives CDR1 KGHSH, CDR2 LQKENI. The CDR3 sequence is 13 residues long. Here the CDR3 reads CASSPQWMGEQFF. CDR3 sequence (DNA): TGTGCCAGCTCACCGCAATGGATGGGTGAGCAGTTCTTC. The full variable domain, with the rest looked up from reference TRBV18 and TRBJ2-1, is NAGVMQNPRHLVRRRGQEARLRCSPMKGHSHVYWYRQLPEEGLKFMVYLQKENIIDESGMPKERFSAEFPKEGPSILRIQQVVRGDSAAYFCASSPQWMGEQFFGPGTRLTVL.

J is TRBJ2-7 and V is TRBV5-4, with 9 bases lining up with TRBD1. V lost 6 bases to trimming and J lost 3 bases; unmatched junction nucleotides: 7. In germline, CDR1 is SGHNT, CDR2 YYREEE (reference sequence). CDR3 size: 14 residues. As DNA, the CDR3 is TGTGCCAGCAACCCCGGGACAGGGAACTACGAGCAGTACTTC. Protein sequence: CASNPGTGNYEQYF.

The genes are TRBV6-6 and TRBJ1-2; TRBD1 agrees at 8 bases. The ends lost 2 bases at V and 5 bases at J; junction bases unmatched: 7. This CDR3 is 15 amino acids long. CDR1 is MNHNY and CDR2 is SVGAGI in the germline V gene (reference sequence). The CDR3 here is CASSYQGARGYGYTF. CDR3 coding DNA: TGTGCCAGCAGTTACCAGGGGGCGCGGGGTTATGGCTACACCTTC.

This sequence joins TRBV19 and TRBJ1-5, with D unclear. The V end was cut by 3 bases, the J end by 0 bases, with 9 bases between. The germline V gene has CDR1 LNHDA and CDR2 SQIVND (reference sequence). The CDR3 consists of 15 residues. In DNA, the CDR3 is TGTGCCAGTAGTATCCTCGGGGATAGCAATCAGCCCCAGCATTTT. As protein: CASSILGDSNQPQHF.

The genes are TRBV5-1 and TRBJ2-2; no clear D gene. Germline V gene data show CDR1 as SGHRS and CDR2 as YFSETQ. The V end was cut by 1 base, the J end by 8 bases, with 15 bases between. CDR3 length: 15 amino acids. In DNA, the CDR3 is TGCGCCAGCAGCTTGCATCGGGCCACAAGGGGGGAGCTGTTTTTT. Protein product: CASSLHRATRGELFF.

This chain uses TRBV7-2 with TRBJ2-5; D is perhaps TRBD1 or TRBD2 (6 bases each). CDR3 length: 14 amino acids. The V gene lost 2 bases and the J gene lost 5 bases, with 12 bases spanning the gap. The germline CDR1 and CDR2 sequences are SGHTA and FQGNSA. This chain's CDR3 is CASSLSPGAETQYF. The CDR3 nucleotides are TGTGCCAGCAGCTTAAGCCCGGGGGCGGAGACCCAGTACTTC.